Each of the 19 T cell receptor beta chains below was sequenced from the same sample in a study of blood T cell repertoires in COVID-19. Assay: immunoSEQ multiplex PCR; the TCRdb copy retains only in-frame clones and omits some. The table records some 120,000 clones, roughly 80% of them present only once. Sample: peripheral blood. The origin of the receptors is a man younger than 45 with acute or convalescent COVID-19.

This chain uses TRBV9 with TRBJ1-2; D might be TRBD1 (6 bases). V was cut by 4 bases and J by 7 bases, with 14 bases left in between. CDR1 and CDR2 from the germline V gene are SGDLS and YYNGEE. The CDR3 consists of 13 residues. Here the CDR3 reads CASSLGQSLGYTF. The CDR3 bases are TGTGCCAGCAGCCTCGGACAGAGCCTTGGCTACACCTTC.

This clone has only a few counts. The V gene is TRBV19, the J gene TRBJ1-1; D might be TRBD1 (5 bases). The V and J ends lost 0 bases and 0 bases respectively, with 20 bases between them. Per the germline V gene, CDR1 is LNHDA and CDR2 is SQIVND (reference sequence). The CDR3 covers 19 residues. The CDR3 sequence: CASSIEGQGMYSMNTEAFF. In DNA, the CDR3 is TGTGCCAGTAGTATAGAAGGGCAGGGCATGTACTCTATGAACACTGAAGCTTTCTTT. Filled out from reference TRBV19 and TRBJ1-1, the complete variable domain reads DGGITQSPKYLFRKEGQNVTLSCEQNLNHDAMYWYRQDPGQGLRLIYYSQIVNDFQKGDIAEGYSVSREKKESFPLTVTSAQKNPTAFYLCASSIEGQGMYSMNTEAFFGQGTRLTVV.

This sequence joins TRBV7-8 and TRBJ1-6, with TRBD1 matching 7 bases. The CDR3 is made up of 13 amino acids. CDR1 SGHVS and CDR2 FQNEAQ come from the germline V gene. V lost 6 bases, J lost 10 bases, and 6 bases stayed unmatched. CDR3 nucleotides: TGTGCCAGCAGTTCAGACAGGGCCTCACCCCTCCACTTT. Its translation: CASSSDRASPLHF.

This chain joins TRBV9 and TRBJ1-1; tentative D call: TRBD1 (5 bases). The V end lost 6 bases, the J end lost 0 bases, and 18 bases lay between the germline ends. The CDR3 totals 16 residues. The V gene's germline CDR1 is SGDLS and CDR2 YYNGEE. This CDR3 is CASTRQPRVLNTEAFF. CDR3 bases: TGTGCCAGCACCCGACAGCCTCGGGTTTTGAACACTGAAGCTTTCTTT.

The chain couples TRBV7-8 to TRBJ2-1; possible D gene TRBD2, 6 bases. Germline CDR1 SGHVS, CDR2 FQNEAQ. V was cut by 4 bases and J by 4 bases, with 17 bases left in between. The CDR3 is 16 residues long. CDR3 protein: CASSSQSAGIYNEQFF. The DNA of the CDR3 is TGTGCCAGCAGCTCCCAAAGTGCGGGGATATACAATGAGCAGTTCTTC.

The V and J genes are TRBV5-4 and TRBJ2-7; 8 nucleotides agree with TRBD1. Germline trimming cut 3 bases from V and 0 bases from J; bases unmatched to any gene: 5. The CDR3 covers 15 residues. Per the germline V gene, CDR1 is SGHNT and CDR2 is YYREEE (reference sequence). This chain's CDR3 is CASSYQDRVSYEQYF. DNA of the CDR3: TGTGCCAGCAGCTACCAGGACAGGGTCTCCTACGAGCAGTACTTC.

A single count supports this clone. The CDR3 sequence is CASSGDLNTEAFF. Written as DNA, the CDR3 is TGTGCCAGCTCAGGGGACTTGAACACTGAAGCTTTCTTT. The genes are TRBV18 and TRBJ1-1, with D possibly TRBD1 on 5 matching bases. CDR3 length: 13 residues. Germline CDR1 KGHSH, CDR2 LQKENI. V lost 5 bases and J lost 0, with 7 bases in between.

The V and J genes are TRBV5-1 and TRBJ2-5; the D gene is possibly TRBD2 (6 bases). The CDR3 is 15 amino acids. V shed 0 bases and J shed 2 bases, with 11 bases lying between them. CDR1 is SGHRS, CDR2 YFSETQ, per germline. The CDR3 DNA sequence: TGCGCCAGCAGCTTGGAGGTGGGGGGTCAAGAGACCCAGTACTTC. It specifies CASSLEVGGQETQYF.

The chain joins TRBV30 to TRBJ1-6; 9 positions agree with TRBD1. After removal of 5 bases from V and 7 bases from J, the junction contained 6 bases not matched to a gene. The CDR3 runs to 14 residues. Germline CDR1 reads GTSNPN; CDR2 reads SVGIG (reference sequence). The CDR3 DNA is TGTGCCTGGTCCCGGGACAGGGCCAATTCACCCCTCCACTTT. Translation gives CAWSRDRANSPLHF.

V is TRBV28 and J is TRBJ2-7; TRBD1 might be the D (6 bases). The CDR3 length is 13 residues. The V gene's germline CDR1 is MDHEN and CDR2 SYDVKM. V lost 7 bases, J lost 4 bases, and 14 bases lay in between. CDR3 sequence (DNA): TGTGCCAGCAAGGGGGTATCCCAATACGAGCAGTACGTC. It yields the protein CASKGVSQYEQYV.

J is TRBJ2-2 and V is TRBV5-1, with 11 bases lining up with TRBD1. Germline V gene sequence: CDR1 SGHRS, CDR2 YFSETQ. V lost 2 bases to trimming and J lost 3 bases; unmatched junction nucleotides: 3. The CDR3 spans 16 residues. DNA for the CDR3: TGCGCCAGCAGCTTTGGGACAGGGGGATACACCGGGGAGCTGTTTTTT. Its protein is CASSFGTGGYTGELFF.

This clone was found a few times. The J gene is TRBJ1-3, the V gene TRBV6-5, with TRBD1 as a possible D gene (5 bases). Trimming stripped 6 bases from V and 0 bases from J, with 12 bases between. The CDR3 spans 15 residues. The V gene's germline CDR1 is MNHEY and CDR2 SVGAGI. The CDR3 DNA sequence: TGTGCCAGCAGACGGCCGGGGGGCTCTGGAAACACCATATATTTT. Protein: CASRRPGGSGNTIYF.

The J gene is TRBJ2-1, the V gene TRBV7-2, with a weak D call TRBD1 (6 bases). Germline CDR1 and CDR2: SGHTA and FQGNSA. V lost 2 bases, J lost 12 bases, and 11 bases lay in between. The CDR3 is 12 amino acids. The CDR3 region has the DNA TGTGCCAGCAGCTTAAGGCAGGGGTCGCAGTTCTTC. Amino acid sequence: CASSLRQGSQFF.

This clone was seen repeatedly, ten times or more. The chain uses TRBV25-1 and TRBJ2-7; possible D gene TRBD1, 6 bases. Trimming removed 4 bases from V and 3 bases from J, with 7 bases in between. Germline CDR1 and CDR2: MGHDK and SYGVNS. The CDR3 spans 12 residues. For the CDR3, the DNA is TGTGCCAGCAGTGGACAGGACTACGAGCAGTACTTC. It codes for CASSGQDYEQYF.

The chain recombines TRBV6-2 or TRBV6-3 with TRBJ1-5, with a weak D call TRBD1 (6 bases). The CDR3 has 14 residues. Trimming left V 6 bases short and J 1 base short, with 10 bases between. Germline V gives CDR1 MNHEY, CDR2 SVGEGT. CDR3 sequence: CASSQQGSNQPQHF. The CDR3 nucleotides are TGTGCCAGCAGCCAACAGGGCAGCAATCAGCCCCAGCATTTT.

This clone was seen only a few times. Written as DNA, the CDR3 is TGTGCCAGCAGCCCGGGGGGACTCTCCTACGAGCAGTACTTC. It codes for CASSPGGLSYEQYF. The gene calls are TRBV7-9 and TRBJ2-7; 7 bases agree with TRBD2. The CDR3 length is 14 residues. The ends lost 5 bases at V and 0 bases at J; junction bases unmatched: 4. From germline, CDR1 is SEHNR and CDR2 FQNEAQ (reference sequence).

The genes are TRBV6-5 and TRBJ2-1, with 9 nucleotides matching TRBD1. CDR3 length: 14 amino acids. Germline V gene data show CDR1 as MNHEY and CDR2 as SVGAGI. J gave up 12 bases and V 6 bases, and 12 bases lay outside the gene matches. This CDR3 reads CASSPQAGQGRQFF. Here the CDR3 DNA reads TGTGCCAGCAGCCCCCAAGCGGGACAGGGTAGGCAGTTCTTC.

The CDR3 DNA sequence: TGTGCCCAACGGCGGGGGGTTGGAATCTATGGCTACACCTTC. It encodes CAQRRGVGIYGYTF. V is TRBV30 and J is TRBJ1-2, with a weak D call TRBD1 (5 bases). V gave up 8 bases and J gave up 4 bases, with 20 bases separating them. The CDR3 contains 14 residues. The germline CDR1 and CDR2 sequences are GTSNPN and SVGIG (reference sequence).

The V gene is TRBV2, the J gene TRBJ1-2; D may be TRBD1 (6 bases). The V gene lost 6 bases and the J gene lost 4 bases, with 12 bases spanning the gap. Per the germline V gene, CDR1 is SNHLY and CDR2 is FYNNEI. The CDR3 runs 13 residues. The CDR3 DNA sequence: TGTGCCAGCAGACTCCCGGACAGCTATGGCTACACCTTC. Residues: CASRLPDSYGYTF.